A selection of T cell receptor beta chains follows, all from one sample in a study of post-analysis software for immune sequencing data. TCRdb reprocessed the PCR reads with MiXCR, giving one entry per CDR3 protein. The repertoire includes hundreds of thousands of distinct CDR3 sequences, about 32% of them detected once, and more than 0.45% sits in the top ten. Material: blood. These receptors all come from a girl aged 10 to 17 with multiple sclerosis. The CDR3 runs from the conserved cysteine through the conserved F or W. The order of the fields is D gene, J gene, V gene, CDR3 length, clone size, CDR3 DNA, CDR3 protein. The D gene is left open where the match is weak. The listing skips clone size in some rows; elsewhere it reads once, few, many or a size class.

TRBD2 TRBJ2-5 TRBV5-1 16 . TGCGCCAGCAGCTGGGGGACTAGCGGACTTCTTGAGACCCAGTACTTC CASSWGTSGLLETQYF
. TRBJ1-2 TRBV7-2 14 . TGTGCCAGCAGCCGGAGGGGCGCGCACTATGGCTACACCTTC CASSRRGAHYGYTF
. TRBJ2-1 TRBV6-5 13 few TGTGCCAGCAGTCCCCTCCTGGTGGATGAGCAGTTCTTC CASSPLLVDEQFF
. TRBJ2-3 TRBV28 15 . TGTGCCAGCAGTCCCCCCAGAGGGCCCACAGATACGCAGTATTTT CASSPPRGPTDTQYF
. TRBJ2-7 TRBV20-1 15 few TGCAGTGCTAGAGATACGCCAGGAAGGGGCTACGAGCAGTACTTC CSARDTPGRGYEQYF
. TRBJ1-6 TRBV27 15 . TGTGCCAGCAGTTTTAGCAGGGGCGGTAATTCACCCCTCCACTTT CASSFSRGGNSPLHF
. TRBJ1-2 TRBV4-1 14 few TGCGCCAGCACGCACGTGGGGGGAAGCTATGGCTACACCTTC CASTHVGGSYGYTF
TRBD1 TRBJ2-1 TRBV29-1 14 . TGCAGTGTTGAGGGGACAGGGGGCTGCAATGAGCAGTTCTTC CSVEGTGGCNEQFF
. TRBJ2-1 TRBV12-3/TRBV12-4 14 . TGTGCCAGCAGGGGGGCGGCGTTAGGACATGAGCAGTTCTTC CASRGAALGHEQFF
. TRBJ1-6 TRBV6-1 14 many TGTGCCAGCAGTGTTGGGCCCTATAATTCACCCCTCCACTTT CASSVGPYNSPLHF
. TRBJ2-2 TRBV7-9 12 . TGTGCCAGCGTTAGGGGGACCGGGGAGCTGTTTTTT CASVRGTGELFF
. TRBJ1-6 TRBV9 13 . TGTGCCAGCAGCGTAGCCCTCCAGTCACCCCTCCACTTT CASSVALQSPLHF
. TRBJ2-1 TRBV9 16 . TGTGCCAGCAGCGTAGATTTGCGGCAAGCCACTAATGAGCAGTTCTTC CASSVDLRQATNEQFF
TRBD1 TRBJ2-2 TRBV10-3 13 . TGTGCCGTGACAGGGGATCCTACCGGGGAGCTGTTTTTT CAVTGDPTGELFF
TRBD1 TRBJ2-1 TRBV20-1 14 . TGCAGTGCTAGCCGGGGACAGGCCTACAATGAGCAGTTCTTC CSASRGQAYNEQFF
. TRBJ2-1 TRBV12-5 18 . TGTGCTAGTGGTTTGAGTGGGATAAATTCTCCAAACTACAATGAGCAGTTCTTC CASGLSGINSPNYNEQFF
. TRBJ2-1 TRBV27 12 . TGTGCCAGCAGGCCCACAGGGTGTGAGCAGTTCTTC CASRPTGCEQFF
TRBD2 TRBJ2-3 TRBV5-1 15 . TGCGCCAGCAGCCAGGCGGCTAGCGGGACAGATACGCAGTATTTT CASSQAASGTDTQYF
. TRBJ2-3 TRBV11-2 18 few TGTGCCAGCAGCTTAGACCCCCGAGGAGGGAGGCGCACAGATACGCAGTATTTT CASSLDPRGGRRTDTQYF
TRBD2 TRBJ2-1 TRBV20-1 15 . TGCAGTGCTAGGGCCCCCTACAGCGGGAGGGGTGAGCAGTTCTTC CSARAPYSGRGEQFF
. TRBJ2-3 TRBV5-1 14 few TGCGCCAGCAGCTTGTGGGATAGCACAGATACGCAGTATTTT CASSLWDSTDTQYF
. TRBJ1-2 TRBV9 12 many TGTGCCAGCAGTGCAGGGGTTTATGGCTACACCTTC CASSAGVYGYTF
. TRBJ2-3 TRBV7-2 14 few TGTGCCAGCAGCTTATTCGGGAGACGAGATACGCAGTATTTT CASSLFGRRDTQYF
. TRBJ1-4 TRBV27 14 . TGTGCCAGCAGTTTATTCCGGAGGGGTGAAAAACTGTTTTTT CASSLFRRGEKLFF
TRBD2 TRBJ2-7 TRBV14 17 . TGTGCCAGCAGCCAAGTGAGACTAGCGGGAGCAACCTACGAGCAGTACTTC CASSQVRLAGATYEQYF
TRBD1 TRBJ1-5 TRBV4-2 17 . TGTGCCAGCAGCCATCCAACCCCGGGACAGGGGGCGAGGCCCCAGCATTTT CASSHPTPGQGARPQHF